Presented here are 6 T cell receptor beta chains from one specimen sequenced in a study of vaccination and CD4 T cells after COVID-19. Their target antigens are unknown. The treatment is: roughly 11-day PBMC culture with coronavirus spike peptide pools or control peptides (ViraFEST assay). Scientists ran DNA taken from cultured CD4+ T cells through the Oncomine TCR Beta short-read assay for sequencing. TCRdb reprocessed the PCR reads with MiXCR, giving one entry per CDR3 protein. Of about 12,000 distinct CDR3 sequences in the sample, about 56% were seen once. Source material: CD4+ T cells from blood, cultured in vitro. The receptors come from a human donor who had recovered from COVID-19.

This clonotype was observed a few times. The J gene is TRBJ1-2, the V gene TRBV6-5, with D possibly matching TRBD1 (5 bases). The CDR3 loop spans 13 amino acids. Germline V gene sequence: CDR1 MNHEY, CDR2 SVGAGI. V lost 1 base and J 5 bases, leaving 8 bases between the germline ends. As DNA, the CDR3 is TGTGCCAGCAGTTACTGGCAGGGTTATGGCTACACCTTC. Its protein is CASSYWQGYGYTF.

This clonotype qualifies as medium-sized. The V and J genes are TRBV6-1 and TRBJ1-5, with TRBD1 matching over 12 bases. Losses at the gene ends were 2 bases for V and 1 base for J; bases not matched to a gene: 12. There are 20 residues in the CDR3. Germline CDR1 is MNHNS and CDR2 is SASEGT. CDR3 bases: TGTGCCAGCAGTGAACGGGGGACAGGGGGCGGACGTATGAGCAATCAGCCCCAGCATTTT. Residues: CASSERGTGGGRMSNQPQHF.

The table lists this clonotype with a few counts. The chain recombines TRBV28 with TRBJ1-2, with no clear D. V gave up 4 bases and J gave up 1 base, with 4 bases separating them. Germline values: CDR1 MDHEN, CDR2 SYDVKM. The CDR3 spans 12 residues. The CDR3 spells CASSSFNYGYTF. CDR3 nucleotide sequence: TGTGCCAGCAGTTCCTTTAACTATGGCTACACCTTC.

The chain uses TRBV6-1 and TRBJ2-7; D unresolved. Germline V gives CDR1 MNHNS, CDR2 SASEGT. Trimming shortened V by 5 bases and J by 1 base, and 9 bases separated the two germline ends. This CDR3 is 13 amino acids long. This CDR3 reads CASSRTGSYEQYF. The CDR3 bases are TGTGCCAGCAGTCGGACGGGTTCCTACGAGCAGTACTTC.

The chain has TRBV6-7 and TRBJ2-7; D not resolved. TRBV6-7 is an ORF, with its function uncertain. This CDR3 has 12 amino acids. Between the trimmed V and J ends, which lost 6 bases and 4 bases, there was a span of 10 bases. In DNA form, the CDR3 reads TGTGCCAGCAGGGCAGTACCTTACGAGCAGTACTTC. It translates to CASRAVPYEQYF.

This clonotype was counted between two and nine times. The chain is built from TRBV6-2 or TRBV6-3 and TRBJ1-5, with a weak D call TRBD1 (5 bases). CDR3 length equals 14 residues. Trimming cost V 6 bases and J 6 bases, with 15 bases left between them. CDR1 is MNHEY, CDR2 SVGEGT, per germline. The CDR3 loop is CASRGLQVGQPQHF. CDR3 DNA sequence: TGTGCCAGCAGAGGGCTACAGGTCGGTCAGCCCCAGCATTTT.